One and the same sample provided the 31 T cell receptor beta chains below, sequenced in a study of cytomegalovirus exposure and HLA in healthy donors. A multiplex PCR was run with 60 Vbeta primers and 13 Jbeta primers. Produced via immunoSEQ multiplex PCR; TCRdb's table is partial and in-frame only. Found here are about 57,000 clones, roughly 84% of them singletons; the top ten hold nearly 3%. Sequencing was carried out using PBMCs. These TCRs come from a woman aged 30 to 39 in good health and CMV-seronegative.

The chain combines TRBV7-9 with TRBJ1-2, with D possibly TRBD1 on 5 matching bases. The germline V gene has CDR1 SEHNR and CDR2 FQNEAQ (reference sequence). V was trimmed by 4 bases and J by 5 bases, leaving 17 bases between them. This CDR3 contains 15 residues. The CDR3 reads CASSSLQVRPYGYTF. The CDR3 DNA reads TGTGCCAGCAGCTCCTTACAGGTTCGTCCTTATGGCTACACCTTC.

This chain links TRBV18 with TRBJ2-2; 7 bases align to TRBD2. Unmatched junction bases numbered 1, after V lost 0 bases and J lost 0 bases. The CDR3 has 16 residues. The germline gives CDR1 KGHSH, CDR2 LQKENI. The CDR3 bases are TGTGCCAGCTCACCACCGAGCGGGGCGAACACCGGGGAGCTGTTTTTT. Translating gives CASSPPSGANTGELFF. Full variable domain (remainder filled in from reference TRBV18 and TRBJ2-2): NAGVMQNPRHLVRRRGQEARLRCSPMKGHSHVYWYRQLPEEGLKFMVYLQKENIIDESGMPKERFSAEFPKEGPSILRIQQVVRGDSAAYFCASSPPSGANTGELFFGEGSRLTVL.

This clone has a handful of counts. The chain recombines TRBV19 with TRBJ2-6; D is unresolved. V was pared by 3 bases and J by 1 base, with 7 bases between. CDR1 and CDR2 (germline): LNHDA, SQIVND (reference sequence). The CDR3 runs to 15 residues. The CDR3 bases are TGTGCCAGTAGTATGAGTTTTTCTGGGGCCAACGTCCTGACTTTC. Amino acids: CASSMSFSGANVLTF.

V and J are TRBV12-5 and TRBJ2-3; D remains unclear. Trimming shortened V by 0 bases and J by 5 bases, and 3 bases separated the two germline ends. CDR1 is LGHNT, CDR2 FRNRAP, per germline. The CDR3 covers 12 residues. The CDR3 here is CASGLVRDTQYF. DNA of the CDR3: TGTGCTAGTGGTTTGGTGAGAGATACGCAGTATTTT.

CDR3 DNA sequence: TGTGCCAGCAGTTCGACTCGTGGATGGGGACTAATGAACACTGAAGCTTTCTTT. Its translation is CASSSTRGWGLMNTEAFF. This rearrangement joins TRBV27 to TRBJ1-1; a possible D gene is TRBD1 (5 bases). Trimming removed 4 bases from V and 0 bases from J, with 21 bases in between. The CDR3 sequence is 18 residues long. Germline CDR1 reads MNHEY; CDR2 reads SMNVEV (reference sequence).

The chain has TRBV6-4 and TRBJ1-1; D not certain. The CDR3 has 13 amino acids. CDR1 MRHNA and CDR2 SNTAGT come from the germline V gene. Trimming left V 5 bases short and J 4 bases short, with 11 bases between. CDR3 loop: CASSLRRGTEAFF. The CDR3 DNA is TGTGCCAGCAGTCTTCGACGGGGCACTGAAGCTTTCTTT.

The V gene is TRBV7-9, the J gene TRBJ1-6, with D uncertain. The V gene's germline CDR1 is SEHNR and CDR2 FQNEAQ (reference sequence). Trimming pared 3 bases from V and 3 bases from J, leaving 6 bases between. The CDR3 length is 14 residues. The CDR3 nucleotides are TGTGCCAGCAGCTTGGGCGACTATAATTCACCCCTCCACTTT. Translated, it gives CASSLGDYNSPLHF.

This clone was detected once. The chain is built from TRBV6-5 and TRBJ1-1, with D hard to call. Germline-derived CDR1 and CDR2 are MNHEY and SVGAGI. V was cut by 8 bases and J by 5 bases, with 18 bases left in between. The CDR3 extends over 14 amino acids. This CDR3 reads CASAAEPDATEAFF. In DNA, the CDR3 is TGTGCCAGCGCTGCGGAACCAGATGCGACTGAAGCTTTCTTT.

This clone was seen a handful of times. V is TRBV19 and J is TRBJ1-4, with D hard to call. Germline values: CDR1 LNHDA, CDR2 SQIVND (reference sequence). V gave up 3 bases and J gave up 4 bases, with 9 bases separating them. CDR3 length equals 14 residues. The CDR3 nucleotides are TGTGCCAGTAGTATCGCGGCCCTTAATGAAAAACTGTTTTTT. Its protein product is CASSIAALNEKLFF.

The chain recombines TRBV5-4 with TRBJ2-1; 7 bases line up with TRBD2. The CDR3 is made up of 15 amino acids. J gave up 0 bases and V 5 bases, and 5 bases lay outside the gene matches. CDR1 SGHNT and CDR2 YYREEE come from the germline V gene (reference sequence). The DNA for the CDR3 is TGTGCCAGCAGTCCAACTAGCGCCTCCTACAATGAGCAGTTCTTC. This codes for CASSPTSASYNEQFF.

The genes are TRBV19 and TRBJ1-4, with 8 bases fitting TRBD1. The V gene's germline CDR1 is LNHDA and CDR2 SQIVND (reference sequence). The CDR3 runs to 15 residues. V trimming: 5 bases; J trimming: 5 bases; junction bases outside the gene matches: 7. The CDR3 DNA follows: TGTGCCAGTAGTCCCCGACAGGGGCGGAATGAAAAACTGTTTTTT. The encoded protein is CASSPRQGRNEKLFF.

The chain couples TRBV7-6 to TRBJ2-7, with D possibly being TRBD2 (6 bases). Germline-derived CDR1 and CDR2 are SGHVS and FNYEAQ. The CDR3 runs to 14 residues. V lost 3 bases and J 7 bases, leaving 16 bases between the germline ends. DNA for the CDR3: TGTGCCAGCAGCTTCCTGGGACTCCCTTCGGAGCAGTACTTC. Its translation is CASSFLGLPSEQYF.

The chain has TRBV5-1 and TRBJ2-2; weak D call: TRBD2 (7 bases). The CDR3 is 17 residues long. Between the trimmed V and J ends, which lost 0 bases and 5 bases, there was a span of 17 bases. Germline CDR1 reads SGHRS; CDR2 reads YFSETQ. As DNA, the CDR3 is TGCGCCAGCAGCTTGGAGGCGGGGGCCTTCATTACCGGGGAGCTGTTTTTT. Its protein product is CASSLEAGAFITGELFF.

The rearrangement uses TRBV7-8 and TRBJ1-6; 7 nucleotides agree with TRBD1. V lost 4 bases and J lost 0; bases outside the gene matches: 6. This CDR3 region has 17 residues. CDR1 is SGHVS, CDR2 FQNEAQ, per germline. The CDR3 region has the DNA TGTGCCAGCAGCTATATTCGACAGGGCTCCTATAATTCACCCCTCCACTTT. It is translated as CASSYIRQGSYNSPLHF. Supplemented by reference TRBV7-8 and TRBJ1-6, the full variable domain reads GAGVSQSPRYKVAKRGQDVALRCDPISGHVSLFWYQQALGQGPEFLTYFQNEAQLDKSGLPSDRFFAERPEGSVSTLKIQRTQQEDSAVYLCASSYIRQGSYNSPLHFGNGTRLTVT.

The chain uses TRBV9 and TRBJ2-1; TRBD1 aligns across 11 bases. CDR1 is SGDLS and CDR2 is YYNGEE in the germline V gene. The J segment lost 8 bases and the V segment lost 2 bases, leaving 9 bases of the junction unmatched. The CDR3 runs 16 residues. CDR3 DNA sequence: TGTGCCAGCAGCGTGACCGGGACAGGGGGATTCGATGAGCAGTTCTTC. Its protein is CASSVTGTGGFDEQFF.

The chain employs TRBV6-4 and TRBJ2-1; 13 bases align to TRBD2. Germline lookup yields CDR1 MRHNA and CDR2 SNTAGT. With 6 bases clipped from V and 8 bases from J, the junction kept 7 bases outside the gene matches. This CDR3 spans 15 amino acids. The CDR3 reads CASSLLAGGPDEQFF. In DNA, the CDR3 is TGTGCCAGCAGCCTACTAGCGGGGGGGCCGGATGAGCAGTTCTTC.

V and J are TRBV11-2 and TRBJ2-2, with 7 bases matching TRBD2. With 3 bases clipped from V and 7 bases from J, the junction kept 8 bases outside the gene matches. Germline CDR1 is SGHAT and CDR2 is FQNNGV. This CDR3 has 15 amino acids. The CDR3 loop is CASSLTLGGSGELFF. DNA for the CDR3: TGTGCCAGCAGCTTGACCCTGGGCGGGAGCGGGGAGCTGTTTTTT.

This chain connects TRBV19 to TRBJ1-5, with 10 bases lining up with TRBD1. From germline, CDR1 is LNHDA and CDR2 SQIVND (reference sequence). The V gene end was trimmed by 6 bases and the J gene end by 11 bases; junction bases not matched to a gene: 1. This CDR3 comprises 11 residues. The DNA for the CDR3 is TGTGCCAGTAGGGGGACAGGGGCCCAGCATTTT. This gives the protein CASRGTGAQHF.

The rearrangement joins TRBV12-5 to TRBJ2-1, with TRBD2 matching 10 bases. CDR3 size: 14 residues. Germline CDR1 and CDR2: LGHNT and FRNRAP. V gave up 5 bases and J gave up 7 bases; unmatched junction bases: 5. This chain's CDR3 is CASGPSGGANEQFF. CDR3 nucleotides: TGTGCTAGTGGTCCGAGCGGGGGGGCAAATGAGCAGTTCTTC.

The CDR3 region has the DNA TGTGCCAGCAGTTACTCAAATAGAGTTGACAGGGAAGGCTACACCTTC. Translating gives CASSYSNRVDREGYTF. V usage is TRBV6-5 and J usage is TRBJ1-2; 7 bases fit TRBD1. V lost 0 bases to trimming and J lost 8 bases; unmatched junction nucleotides: 12. The CDR3 sequence is 16 residues long. Germline assignment: CDR1 MNHEY and CDR2 SVGAGI.

As to this clone: An end of the junction differs from the germline gene, which may be a read error. The sample contains more than one DNA sequence encoding this CDR3. The J gene is TRBJ1-2, the V gene TRBV27; no clear D gene. Per germline, CDR1 MNHEY and CDR2 SMNVEV (reference sequence). The CDR3 is 13 residues long. CDR3: CASSFKPAGGYTF. The DNA for the CDR3 is TGTGCTAGCAGTTTCAAACCGGCGGGGGGCTACACCTTC.

This clone showed up just once. The chain uses TRBV5-1 and TRBJ2-7; D is perhaps TRBD2 (7 bases). CDR1 is SGHRS, CDR2 YFSETQ, per germline. V lost 4 bases and J lost 0, with 14 bases in between. The CDR3 length is 15 residues. CDR3 amino acids: CASSPLRGGSYEQYF. CDR3 nucleotide sequence: TGCGCCAGCAGCCCGCTAAGGGGGGGCTCCTACGAGCAGTACTTC.

The chain is built from TRBV18 and TRBJ1-1; 8 bases align to TRBD1. The V gene end was trimmed by 7 bases and the J gene end by 0 bases; junction bases not matched to a gene: 7. The CDR3 is 15 amino acids. CDR1 and CDR2 from the germline V gene are KGHSH and LQKENI. The CDR3 loop reads CASLQTTGVNTEAFF. For the CDR3, the DNA is TGTGCCAGCTTACAGACGACAGGGGTGAACACTGAAGCTTTCTTT. The whole variable domain, filled in from reference TRBV18 and TRBJ1-1, reads NAGVMQNPRHLVRRRGQEARLRCSPMKGHSHVYWYRQLPEEGLKFMVYLQKENIIDESGMPKERFSAEFPKEGPSILRIQQVVRGDSAAYFCASLQTTGVNTEAFFGQGTRLTVV.

J is TRBJ2-7 and V is TRBV4-1; maybe TRBD1 (7 bases). Looked up from germline, CDR1 is MGHRA and CDR2 is YSYEKL. The CDR3 covers 15 residues. The V end lost 0 bases, the J end lost 1 base, and 10 bases lay between the germline ends. The CDR3 nucleotides are TGCGCCAGCAGCCAAGAGACAGGGACTTCCTACGAGCAGTACGTC. It translates to CASSQETGTSYEQYV.

The rearrangement joins TRBV11-1 to TRBJ1-2, with TRBD1 identical over 7 bases. The V and J ends lost 7 bases and 4 bases, in that order; junction bases with no gene match: 18. The CDR3 is made up of 17 amino acids. Per germline, CDR1 SGHAT and CDR2 FQDESV (reference sequence). The CDR3 nucleotides are TGTGCCAGCAACGACCTCCATTTAGGGGGACAGACCTATGGCTACACCTTC. As protein: CASNDLHLGGQTYGYTF.

V is TRBV18 and J is TRBJ1-1; a possible D gene is TRBD1 (6 bases). Germline V gene data show CDR1 as KGHSH and CDR2 as LQKENI. CDR3 length: 18 residues. The germline V and J ends were trimmed by 3 bases and 3 bases, with 23 bases remaining between them. The CDR3 region has the DNA TGTGCCAGCTCACCTCTGGGACATGGATTAAGCGGTCACACTGAAGCTTTCTTT. Translation gives CASSPLGHGLSGHTEAFF.

The V and J genes are TRBV19 and TRBJ1-6; D perhaps matches TRBD1 (6 bases). CDR1 and CDR2 from the germline V gene are LNHDA and SQIVND (reference sequence). V was cut by 3 bases and J by 9 bases, with 12 bases left in between. The CDR3 covers 14 residues. For the CDR3, the DNA is TGTGCCAGTAGTATTAAAAACAGGGTTTCACCCCTCCACTTT. It is translated as CASSIKNRVSPLHF.

The chain uses TRBV5-5 and TRBJ1-1, with D uncertain. The germline V and J ends were trimmed by 3 bases and 0 bases, with 9 bases remaining between them. CDR1 and CDR2 from the germline V gene are SGHKS and YYEKEE (reference sequence). CDR3 length: 14 amino acids. CDR3 amino acids: CASSSNTVNTEAFF. Here the CDR3 DNA reads TGTGCCAGCAGCTCAAACACAGTGAACACTGAAGCTTTCTTT.

This clone turned up a few times. The chain recombines TRBV19 with TRBJ1-6; D not resolved. Between the trimmed V and J ends, which lost 7 bases and 6 bases, there was a span of 19 bases. The CDR3 is 16 residues long. Germline V gene lookup returns CDR1 LNHDA and CDR2 SQIVND (reference sequence). CDR3 protein: CASKASTRGINSPLHF. CDR3 bases: TGTGCCAGTAAAGCCAGCACCCGAGGCATTAATTCACCCCTCCACTTT.

The V call is TRBV25-1, the J call TRBJ1-1; D is undetermined. CDR1 and CDR2 from the germline V gene are MGHDK and SYGVNS. The CDR3 runs 12 residues. Trimming took off 5 bases at V and 6 bases at J, with 10 bases between the two ends. CDR3 residues: CASSRTIAEAFF. CDR3 DNA: TGTGCCAGCAGTCGGACTATCGCTGAAGCTTTCTTT.

J is TRBJ2-7 and V is TRBV10-1, with a tentative D call TRBD1 (7 bases). V lost 5 bases, J lost 5 bases, and 16 bases lay in between. CDR3 length: 14 amino acids. Per germline, CDR1 WNHNN and CDR2 SYGVQD (reference sequence). The CDR3 nucleotides read TGCGCCAGCAGTCGAGCCGGGGGACAGAACGAGCAGTACTTC. Translated, it gives CASSRAGGQNEQYF.